This T cell receptor (beta chain) is from a study of blood T cell repertoires in COVID-19. Overall study context: Researchers got acute and convalescent COVID-19 samples from the United States, Italy and Spain. The analysed material was cDNA or gDNA that came from T cells, B-cell-depleted T cells, or PBMCs.

In the original processing: For nucleated cells, counts were estimated from reference gene primer amplification. The protocol was immunoSEQ multiplex PCR, while the TCRdb copy is restricted to in-frame clones and leaves out a portion. V and J calls and clone size are as listed in that table; D and trimming were resolved from the DNA. Here the sample spans 100,000 or so clones, approximately 80% being singletons. The ends were cut back, 1 base at V and 8 bases at J, with 9 bases in the middle. Germline V gene sequence: CDR1 SGHRS, CDR2 YFSETQ. The CDR3 runs to 13 residues. The chain employs TRBV5-1 and TRBJ1-4; D is uncertain. Sequencing was carried out using peripheral blood. This receptor was identified in a human donor in a cohort sampled during active COVID-19. The CDR3 bases are TGCGCCAGCAGCTTGAACCACGGGGAAAAACTGTTTTTT. As protein: CASSLNHGEKLFF.